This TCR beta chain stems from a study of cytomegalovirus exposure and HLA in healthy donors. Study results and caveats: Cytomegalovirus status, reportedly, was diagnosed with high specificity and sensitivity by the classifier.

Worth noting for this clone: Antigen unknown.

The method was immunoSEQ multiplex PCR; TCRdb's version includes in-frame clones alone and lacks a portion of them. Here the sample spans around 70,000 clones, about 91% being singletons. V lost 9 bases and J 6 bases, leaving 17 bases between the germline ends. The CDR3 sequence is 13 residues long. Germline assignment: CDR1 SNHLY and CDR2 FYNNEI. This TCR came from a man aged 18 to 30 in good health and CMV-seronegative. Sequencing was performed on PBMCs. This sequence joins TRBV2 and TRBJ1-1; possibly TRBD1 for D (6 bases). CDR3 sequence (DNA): TGTGCCAGGGCCGGGACACCGGGACCTGAAGCTTTCTTT. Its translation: CARAGTPGPEAFF.